A selection of T cell receptor beta chains follows, all from one sample in a study of blood T cell repertoires in COVID-19. TCRdb's table, derived via immunoSEQ multiplex PCR, lists solely in-frame clones and lacks some. The sample holds 110,000 to 150,000 clones, 81% seen once. The sample consisted of peripheral blood. The receptor source for this set is a human donor in a cohort sampled during active COVID-19. Each CDR3 is given with its conserved first and last residue. The order of the fields is clone size, D gene, V gene, J gene, CDR3 protein, CDR3 DNA. D genes are given only for firm matches. The size entry is marked missing in some rows and otherwise reads once, few, many or a size class.

>few|NA|TRBV18|TRBJ1-4
CASSGGTNEKLFF
TGTGCCAGCTCAGGGGGCACTAATGAAAAACTGTTTTTT
>NA|NA|TRBV28|TRBJ1-4
CASTFSTGTGNEKLFF
TGTGCCAGCACTTTTTCCACAGGGACGGGTAATGAAAAACTGTTTTTT
>few|TRBD1|TRBV29-1|TRBJ2-7
CSVQGAAYEQYF
TGCAGCGTACAGGGGGCGGCCTACGAGCAGTACTTC
>NA|NA|TRBV7-3|TRBJ2-1
CASSLFRASYNEQFF
TGTGCCAGCAGCTTATTCAGGGCCTCCTACAATGAGCAGTTCTTC
>NA|TRBD1|TRBV5-4|TRBJ1-1
CASSFRTGGDTEAFF
TGTGCCAGCAGCTTCCGGACAGGGGGGGACACTGAAGCTTTCTTT
>NA|TRBD1|TRBV7-9|TRBJ2-5
CASSHNPGTGGLKRETQYF
TGTGCCAGCAGCCACAATCCCGGGACAGGGGGTCTCAAGAGAGAGACCCAGTACTTC
>NA|NA|TRBV6-5|TRBJ2-6
CASSYYSSGANVLTF
TGTGCCAGCAGTTATTACAGCTCTGGGGCCAACGTCCTGACTTTC
>NA|NA|TRBV30|TRBJ2-7
CAWMGPGSSYEQYF
TGTGCCTGGATGGGGCCCGGGAGCTCCTACGAGCAGTACTTC
>NA|TRBD2|TRBV27|TRBJ2-7
CASSLGLAGGRWTEQYF
TGTGCCAGCAGTCTCGGACTAGCGGGAGGGCGATGGACCGAGCAGTACTTC
>once|NA|TRBV29-1|TRBJ1-5
CSAVTGAVSQPQHF
TGCAGCGCTGTCACAGGAGCCGTTAGTCAGCCCCAGCATTTT
>NA|NA|TRBV12-3/TRBV12-4|TRBJ1-4
CASSLRGGEKLFF
TGTGCCAGCAGTCTTCGGGGGGGGGAAAAACTGTTTTTT
>NA|TRBD2|TRBV11-1|TRBJ2-5
CASSLGGRETQYF
TGTGCCAGCAGCTTGGGGGGGAGAGAGACCCAGTACTTC
>few|NA|TRBV7-8|TRBJ2-5
CASSLGRETQYF
TGTGCCAGCAGCTTAGGGAGGGAGACCCAGTACTTC
>NA|TRBD2|TRBV4-3|TRBJ2-3
CASSLTSGTSDTQYF
TGCGCCAGCAGCCTCACTAGCGGGACTTCTGATACGCAGTATTTT
>NA|NA|TRBV11-1|TRBJ2-3
CASSFGLKTTDTQYF
TGTGCCAGCAGCTTCGGTCTTAAAACCACAGATACGCAGTATTTT
>NA|NA|TRBV9|TRBJ2-1
CASSVPAGNEQFF
TGTGCCAGCAGCGTTCCGGCGGGGAATGAGCAGTTCTTC
>NA|TRBD1|TRBV28|TRBJ1-1
CASSLGGRGTRGAFF
TGTGCCAGCAGTCTAGGGGGCAGAGGGACTCGGGGAGCTTTCTTT
>NA|TRBD1|TRBV28|TRBJ2-3
CASSQRTGRSTDTQYF
TGTGCCAGCAGTCAACGGACAGGGCGGTCGACAGATACGCAGTATTTT
>NA|NA|TRBV7-3|TRBJ2-7
CASSLTRRGRNEQYF
TGTGCCAGCAGCTTAACCCGGAGGGGACGCAACGAGCAGTACTTC
>NA|TRBD2|TRBV7-9|TRBJ2-6
CASSPSGTGANVLTF
TGTGCCAGCAGCCCGAGCGGGACTGGGGCCAACGTCCTGACTTTC
>NA|TRBD1|TRBV7-9|TRBJ2-7
CASSPGQGASYEQYF
TGTGCCAGCAGCCCGGGACAGGGTGCGTCCTACGAGCAGTACTTC
>NA|NA|TRBV21-1|TRBJ2-7
CASSKSGTGYEQYF
TGTGCCAGCAGCAAATCCGGGACAGGCTACGAGCAGTACTTC
>NA|NA|TRBV13|TRBJ2-5
CASSLSGEETQYF
TGTGCCAGCAGCTTATCAGGGGAGGAGACCCAGTACTTC
>few|NA|TRBV19|TRBJ2-2
CASSIRQNTGELFF
TGTGCCAGTAGTATTAGACAGAACACCGGGGAGCTGTTTTTT
>NA|NA|TRBV28|TRBJ2-7
CASTNDRKISYEQYF
TGTGCCAGCACCAACGACAGGAAAATCTCCTACGAGCAGTACTTC
>NA|TRBD2|TRBV10-3|TRBJ2-1
CAISDTSGRASFYNEQFF
TGTGCCATCAGTGACACTAGCGGGAGGGCCTCCTTTTACAATGAGCAGTTCTTC
>NA|NA|TRBV6-5|TRBJ1-5
CASSPGGGNQPQHF
TGTGCCAGCAGTCCCGGGGGGGGCAATCAGCCCCAGCATTTT
>NA|NA|TRBV28|TRBJ2-1
CASSLAGRGGHNEQFF
TGTGCCAGCAGTTTAGCGGGCAGGGGCGGCCACAATGAGCAGTTCTTC
>NA|TRBD2|TRBV7-8|TRBJ2-3
CASSPRLAGVTDTQYF
TGTGCCAGCAGCCCCCGCCTAGCGGGAGTCACAGATACGCAGTATTTT
>NA|TRBD1|TRBV5-1|TRBJ1-4
CASSSSGTGDEKLFF
TGCGCCAGCAGCTCCTCCGGGACAGGGGACGAAAAACTGTTTTTT